The clone carrying this T cell receptor beta chain was observed a few times. The data are from a study of patients and donors after allogeneic stem cell transplantation. TCRdb ran MiXCR on the RT-PCR reads and lists one entry per CDR3 protein. Of 200,000 to 250,000 distinct CDR3 sequences listed, roughly an eighth are singletons. Germline CDR1 is SGHRS and CDR2 is YFSETQ. V dropped 4 bases and J dropped 5 bases, with 12 bases sitting between them. CDR3 size: 14 residues. V and J are TRBV5-1 and TRBJ1-4; D is unclear. This clonotype originated in a human donor who was either an allogeneic HSCT recipient or a stem cell or donor lymphocyte infusion donor (not recorded which). It is not recorded whose cells these are; they may come from a transplant donor. The sample consisted of blood, either unsorted or a sorted T cell fraction (not recorded which). Here the CDR3 DNA reads TGCGCCAGCAGCGGTCGGGCGGCAAATGAAAAACTGTTTTTT. Protein: CASSGRAANEKLFF.